These T cell receptor beta chains were read from a single sample in a study of T cell repertoires in cytomegalovirus infection. These receptors have no identified antigens. TCRdb reprocessed the reads via MiXCR and lists one record per CDR3 protein. This sample yields about 500,000 distinct CDR3 sequences, of which roughly a third are seen a single time; roughly a sixth belongs to the top ten. The material sequenced was cultured PBMCs, taken from culture after CMV antigen stimulation. The receptor source for this set is a human donor in good health (CMV status not recorded). Some clones in this sample may be carry-over from other donors' samples. CDR3s include the opening cysteine and the closing phenylalanine or tryptophan. Only part of the rows carry a size: once, few, many, or a class if the clone is expanded.

clone size: few
V gene: TRBV7-9
J gene: TRBJ2-1
CDR3 protein: CASSLLLRTSGIYEQFF

clone size: .
V gene: TRBV6-5
J gene: TRBJ1-1
CDR3 protein: CASRVDNEAFF

clone size: .
V gene: TRBV12-3/TRBV12-4
J gene: TRBJ2-5
CDR3 protein: CASSYGTRFVQYF

clone size: .
V gene: TRBV9
J gene: TRBJ1-2
CDR3 protein: CASSQNRGSTNYGYTF

clone size: many
V gene: TRBV7-2
J gene: TRBJ2-1
CDR3 protein: CASGRNEQFF

clone size: few
V gene: TRBV25-1
J gene: TRBJ2-7
CDR3 protein: CASSVPGTDDSHEQYF

clone size: .
V gene: TRBV7-9
J gene: TRBJ2-3
CDR3 protein: CASSFHLTDTQYF

clone size: few
V gene: TRBV7-2
J gene: TRBJ2-5
CDR3 protein: CASSLIPETQYF

clone size: few
V gene: TRBV11-3
J gene: TRBJ2-1
CDR3 protein: CASSSGRLAGYSSSYNEQFF

clone size: once
V gene: TRBV7-8
J gene: TRBJ2-5
CDR3 protein: CASIIEPGAETQYF

clone size: .
V gene: TRBV19
J gene: TRBJ2-2
CDR3 protein: CASKGTRDTGELFF

clone size: few
V gene: TRBV7-3
J gene: TRBJ2-7
CDR3 protein: CATSKDGPQGEQYF